The rows below give T cell receptor beta chains drawn from one sample of a study of blood T cell repertoires in COVID-19. The protocol was immunoSEQ multiplex PCR, while the TCRdb copy is restricted to in-frame clones and leaves out a portion. The data contain a few hundred thousand clones, approximately 89% of them singletons. Sequencing input: peripheral blood. The receptors shown here come from a woman aged 45-60 years with COVID-19, enrolled during active disease. CDR3s include the opening cysteine and the closing phenylalanine or tryptophan. Each record gives: J gene, clone size, D gene, V gene, CDR3 DNA, CDR3 protein. The D gene is left open where the match is weak. Only part of the rows carry a size: once, few, many, or a class if the clone is expanded.

j_gene: TRBJ2-1; abundance: -; d_gene: TRBD2; v_gene: TRBV11-2; CDR3nt: TGTGCCAGCATCCCCATTCCTGGCGGGGGACGGGATGAGCAGTTCTTC; CDR3aa: CASIPIPGGGRDEQFF
j_gene: TRBJ2-3; abundance: -; d_gene: TRBD2; v_gene: TRBV18; CDR3nt: TGTGCCAGCTCATCACAGGTTAGCGGGGCAGATACGCAGTATTTT; CDR3aa: CASSSQVSGADTQYF
j_gene: TRBJ2-3; abundance: -; d_gene: -; v_gene: TRBV19; CDR3nt: TGTGCCAGTAGTATATTGGGAGGAGATACGCAGTATTTT; CDR3aa: CASSILGGDTQYF
j_gene: TRBJ1-2; abundance: -; d_gene: TRBD1; v_gene: TRBV7-6; CDR3nt: TGTGCCAGCAGCCCCTCGACAGGGTACGGCTACACCTTC; CDR3aa: CASSPSTGYGYTF
j_gene: TRBJ1-2; abundance: -; d_gene: -; v_gene: TRBV29-1; CDR3nt: TGCAGCGTTGAAACGGACACTAACTATGGCTACACCTTC; CDR3aa: CSVETDTNYGYTF
j_gene: TRBJ2-3; abundance: -; d_gene: -; v_gene: TRBV24-1; CDR3nt: TGTGCCACCAGTGATCATGACTCCACTAGCACAGATACGCAGTATTTT; CDR3aa: CATSDHDSTSTDTQYF
j_gene: TRBJ1-1; abundance: -; d_gene: -; v_gene: TRBV5-1; CDR3nt: TGCGCCAGCAGCTTGTTGCAGGGGAGGAACACTGAAGCTTTCTTT; CDR3aa: CASSLLQGRNTEAFF
j_gene: TRBJ2-3; abundance: -; d_gene: TRBD2; v_gene: TRBV5-1; CDR3nt: TGCGCCAGCAGCTTGACTAGCGGCCCCACAGATACGCAGTATTTT; CDR3aa: CASSLTSGPTDTQYF
j_gene: TRBJ2-7; abundance: -; d_gene: TRBD2; v_gene: TRBV9; CDR3nt: TGTGCCAGCAGCGTGGGAAGCGGGGGGGACGAGCAGTACTTC; CDR3aa: CASSVGSGGDEQYF
j_gene: TRBJ2-7; abundance: -; d_gene: -; v_gene: TRBV6-1; CDR3nt: TGTGCCAGCAGTGAACGGACATCCTACGAGCAGTACTTC; CDR3aa: CASSERTSYEQYF
j_gene: TRBJ2-5; abundance: -; d_gene: TRBD2; v_gene: TRBV3-1/TRBV3-2; CDR3nt: TGTGCCAGCAGCCAAGGGACTAGCGGGGGGGCGGAGACCCAGTACTTC; CDR3aa: CASSQGTSGGAETQYF
j_gene: TRBJ1-6; abundance: -; d_gene: TRBD1; v_gene: TRBV3-1/TRBV3-2; CDR3nt: TGTGCCAGCAGCCAAGGAGGGACAGGGGGCAATTCACCCCTCCACTTT; CDR3aa: CASSQGGTGGNSPLHF
j_gene: TRBJ2-3; abundance: -; d_gene: TRBD1; v_gene: TRBV5-6; CDR3nt: TGTGCCAGCAGCTTGGGGGACAGCCCTCCCTCTAGCACAGATACGCAGTATTTT; CDR3aa: CASSLGDSPPSSTDTQYF
j_gene: TRBJ2-2; abundance: -; d_gene: -; v_gene: TRBV30; CDR3nt: TGTGCCTGGGGAAGAGGGGGGGGGACCGGGGAGCTGTTTTTT; CDR3aa: CAWGRGGGTGELFF
j_gene: TRBJ2-5; abundance: once; d_gene: TRBD2; v_gene: TRBV9; CDR3nt: TGTGCCAGCAGCGCCCCGACTAGCCTAGAGACCCAGTACTTC; CDR3aa: CASSAPTSLETQYF
j_gene: TRBJ1-2; abundance: few; d_gene: -; v_gene: TRBV7-9; CDR3nt: TGTGCCAGCAGCTTAGCGACAGCTGGCTACACCTTC; CDR3aa: CASSLATAGYTF
j_gene: TRBJ2-5; abundance: -; d_gene: -; v_gene: TRBV5-1; CDR3nt: TGCGCCAGCAAAATCGACGGGTACCAAGAGACCCAGTACTTC; CDR3aa: CASKIDGYQETQYF
j_gene: TRBJ2-7; abundance: -; d_gene: -; v_gene: TRBV6-5; CDR3nt: TGTGCCAGCAGTCCCACTTCCTACGAGCAGTACTTC; CDR3aa: CASSPTSYEQYF
j_gene: TRBJ2-3; abundance: -; d_gene: TRBD2; v_gene: TRBV7-3; CDR3nt: TGTGCCAGCAGCCAGGGACTAGCGGGGACAGATACGCAGTATTTT; CDR3aa: CASSQGLAGTDTQYF
j_gene: TRBJ2-3; abundance: -; d_gene: -; v_gene: TRBV28; CDR3nt: TGTGCCAGCACTCTGGAGGGGACGCAGTATTTT; CDR3aa: CASTLEGTQYF